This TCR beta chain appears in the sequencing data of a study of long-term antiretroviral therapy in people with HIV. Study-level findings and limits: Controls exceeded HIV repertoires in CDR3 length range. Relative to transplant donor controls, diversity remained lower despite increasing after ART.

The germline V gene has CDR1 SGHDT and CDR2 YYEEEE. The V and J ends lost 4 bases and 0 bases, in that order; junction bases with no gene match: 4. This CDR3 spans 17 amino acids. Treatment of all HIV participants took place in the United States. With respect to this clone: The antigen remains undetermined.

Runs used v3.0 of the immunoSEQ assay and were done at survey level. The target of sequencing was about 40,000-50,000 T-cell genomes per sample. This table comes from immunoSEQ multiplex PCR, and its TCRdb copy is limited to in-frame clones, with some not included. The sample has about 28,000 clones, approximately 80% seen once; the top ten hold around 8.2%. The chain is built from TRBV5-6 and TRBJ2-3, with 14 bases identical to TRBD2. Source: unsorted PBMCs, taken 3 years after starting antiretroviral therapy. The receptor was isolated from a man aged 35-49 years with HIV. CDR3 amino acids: CASSPGLAGDSTDTQYF. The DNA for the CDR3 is TGTGCCAGCAGCCCGGGACTAGCGGGGGACAGCACAGATACGCAGTATTTT.